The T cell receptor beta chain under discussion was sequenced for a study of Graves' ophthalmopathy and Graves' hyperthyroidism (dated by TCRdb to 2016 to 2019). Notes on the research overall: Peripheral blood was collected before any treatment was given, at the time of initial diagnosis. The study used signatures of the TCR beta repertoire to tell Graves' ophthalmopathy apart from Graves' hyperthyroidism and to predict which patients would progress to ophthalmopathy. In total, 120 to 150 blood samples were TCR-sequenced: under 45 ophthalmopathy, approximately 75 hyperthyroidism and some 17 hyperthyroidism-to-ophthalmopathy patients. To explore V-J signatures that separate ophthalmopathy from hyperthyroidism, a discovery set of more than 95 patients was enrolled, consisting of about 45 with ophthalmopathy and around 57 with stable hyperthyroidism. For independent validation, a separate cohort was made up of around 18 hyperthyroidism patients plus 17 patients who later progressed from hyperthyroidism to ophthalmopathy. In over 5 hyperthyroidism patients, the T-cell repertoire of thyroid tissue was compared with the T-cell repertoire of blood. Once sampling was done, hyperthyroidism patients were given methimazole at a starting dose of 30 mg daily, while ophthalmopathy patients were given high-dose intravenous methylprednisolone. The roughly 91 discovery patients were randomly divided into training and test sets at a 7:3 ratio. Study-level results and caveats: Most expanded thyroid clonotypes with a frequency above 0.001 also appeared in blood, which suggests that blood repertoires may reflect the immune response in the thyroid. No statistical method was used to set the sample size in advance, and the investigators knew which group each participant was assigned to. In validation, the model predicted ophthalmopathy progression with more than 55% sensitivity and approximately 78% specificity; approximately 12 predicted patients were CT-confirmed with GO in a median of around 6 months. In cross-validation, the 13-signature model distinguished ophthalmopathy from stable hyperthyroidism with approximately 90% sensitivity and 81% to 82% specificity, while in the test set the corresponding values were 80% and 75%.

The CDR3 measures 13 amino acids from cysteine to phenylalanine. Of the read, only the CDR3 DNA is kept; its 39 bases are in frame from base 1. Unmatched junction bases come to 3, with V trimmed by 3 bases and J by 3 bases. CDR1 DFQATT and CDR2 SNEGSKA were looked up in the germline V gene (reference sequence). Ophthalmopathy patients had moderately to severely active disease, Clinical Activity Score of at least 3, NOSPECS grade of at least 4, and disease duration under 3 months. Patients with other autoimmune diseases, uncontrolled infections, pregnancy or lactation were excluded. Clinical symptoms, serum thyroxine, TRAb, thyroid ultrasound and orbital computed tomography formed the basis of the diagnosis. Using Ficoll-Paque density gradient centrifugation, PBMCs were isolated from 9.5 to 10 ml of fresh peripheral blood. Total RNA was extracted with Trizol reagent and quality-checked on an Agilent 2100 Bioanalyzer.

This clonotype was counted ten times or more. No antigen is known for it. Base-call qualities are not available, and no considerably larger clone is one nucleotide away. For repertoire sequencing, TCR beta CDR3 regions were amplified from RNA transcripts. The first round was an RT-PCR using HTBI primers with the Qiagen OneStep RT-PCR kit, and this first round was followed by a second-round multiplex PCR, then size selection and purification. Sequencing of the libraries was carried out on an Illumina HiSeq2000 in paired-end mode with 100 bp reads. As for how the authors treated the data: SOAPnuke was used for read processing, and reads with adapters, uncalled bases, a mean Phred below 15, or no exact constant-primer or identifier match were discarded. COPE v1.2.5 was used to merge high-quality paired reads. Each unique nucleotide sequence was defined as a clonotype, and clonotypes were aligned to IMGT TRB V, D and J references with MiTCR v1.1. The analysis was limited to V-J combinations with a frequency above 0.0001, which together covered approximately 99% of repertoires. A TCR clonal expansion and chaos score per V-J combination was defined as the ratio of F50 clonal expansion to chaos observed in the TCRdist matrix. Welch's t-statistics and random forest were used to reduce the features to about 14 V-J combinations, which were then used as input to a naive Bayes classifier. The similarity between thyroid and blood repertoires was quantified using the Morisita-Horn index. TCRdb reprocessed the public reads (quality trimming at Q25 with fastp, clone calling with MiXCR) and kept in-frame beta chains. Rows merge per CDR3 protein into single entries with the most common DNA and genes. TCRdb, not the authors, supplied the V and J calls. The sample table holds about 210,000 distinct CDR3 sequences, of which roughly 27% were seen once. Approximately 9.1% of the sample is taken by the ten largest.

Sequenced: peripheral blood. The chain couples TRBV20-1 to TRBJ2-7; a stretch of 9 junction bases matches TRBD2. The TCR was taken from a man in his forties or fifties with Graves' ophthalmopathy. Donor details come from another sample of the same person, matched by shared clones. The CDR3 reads CSARGGRDYEQYF. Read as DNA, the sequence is TGCAGTGCTAGGGGCGGGAGGGACTACGAGCAGTACTTC.